This T cell receptor (beta chain) was identified in a study of blood T cell repertoires in COVID-19. About the study: Sources were T cells, B-cell-depleted T cells, or PBMCs; the material itself was cDNA or gDNA.

Repertoires were generated with immunoSEQ multiplex PCR, while TCRdb's copy carries only in-frame clones and drops some. This table has approximately 200,000 clones, about 91% appearing once. The source material was PBMCs or T cells enriched from blood (not recorded which). This TCR derives from a man between 18 and 29 years old with acute COVID-19.

CDR3 sequence reads: CSVEQGARETQYF. CDR3 nucleotide sequence: TGCAGCGTCGAACAGGGGGCCAGGGAGACCCAGTACTTC. The V call is TRBV29-1, the J call TRBJ2-5; 9 nucleotides match TRBD1. Unmatched junction bases numbered 7, after V lost 6 bases and J lost 5 bases. This CDR3 is built from 13 residues. Germline V CDR1 and CDR2: SQVTM, ANQGSEA. Drawing the rest from reference TRBV29-1 and TRBJ2-5, the complete variable domain is SAVISQKPSRDICQRGTSLTIQCQVDSQVTMMFWYRQQPGQSLTLIATANQGSEATYESGFVIDKFPISRPNLTFSTLTVSNMSPEDSSIYLCSVEQGARETQYFGPGTRLLVL.